The 17 T cell receptor beta chains reported below all come from one sample, sequenced in a study of control samples from healthy donors and cancer patients. Produced via immunoSEQ multiplex PCR; TCRdb's table is partial and in-frame only. The table lists fewer than 110,000 clones, 80% to 90% of them singletons. Sequencing used blood. The receptors come from a man aged 25 to 40 in good health.

The rearrangement joins TRBV5-6 to TRBJ2-7, with D uncertain. Trimming took off 8 bases at V and 5 bases at J, with 8 bases between the two ends. Looked up from germline, CDR1 is SGHDT and CDR2 is YYEEEE. The CDR3 contains 10 residues. In nucleotides, the CDR3 is TGTGCCAGGGCTGGGGACGAGCAGTACTTC. Its protein product is CARAGDEQYF. The variable domain in full, completed from reference TRBV5-6 and TRBJ2-7, reads DAGVTQSPTHLIKTRGQQVTLRCSPKSGHDTVSWYQQALGQGPQFIFQYYEEEERQRGNFPDRFSGHQFPNYSSELNVNALLLGDSALYLCARAGDEQYFGPGTRLTVT.

The V gene is TRBV6-5, the J gene TRBJ2-3, with a weak D call TRBD2 (6 bases). With 8 bases removed from V and 7 bases from J, the gap between germline ends came to 16 bases. The CDR3 sequence is 13 residues long. Germline CDR1 reads MNHEY; CDR2 reads SVGAGI. CDR3 in DNA: TGTGCCAGCCGGGAGCCCCTCGTCAATACGCAGTATTTT. Amino acid sequence: CASREPLVNTQYF.

V is TRBV27 and J is TRBJ1-2; no reliable D call. Germline V gene sequence: CDR1 MNHEY, CDR2 SMNVEV (reference sequence). The CDR3 extends over 13 amino acids. The V end was cut by 7 bases, the J end by 2 bases, with 11 bases between. DNA for the CDR3: TGTGCCAGCACCGAATCCAGCAACTATGGCTACACCTTC. It is translated as CASTESSNYGYTF.

V is TRBV11-2 and J is TRBJ2-7; TRBD1 might be the D (5 bases). Germline V gives CDR1 SGHAT, CDR2 FQNNGV. There are 16 residues in the CDR3. The V end was cut by 2 bases, the J end by 2 bases, with 16 bases between. The CDR3 bases are TGTGCCAGCAGCTTAAACTCTGGCAGGGTAGCCTACGAGCAGTACTTC. Amino acid sequence: CASSLNSGRVAYEQYF. The variable domain in full, completed from reference TRBV11-2 and TRBJ2-7, reads EAGVAQSPRYKIIEKRQSVAFWCNPISGHATLYWYQQILGQGPKLLIQFQNNGVVDDSQLPKDRFSAERLKGVDSTLKIQPAKLEDSAVYLCASSLNSGRVAYEQYFGPGTRLTVT.

Only one count was recorded for this clone. The V gene is TRBV28, the J gene TRBJ1-2; the D is unclear. Germline CDR1 reads MDHEN; CDR2 reads SYDVKM. CDR3 length: 12 amino acids. Trimming took 7 bases from V and 7 from J, leaving 13 bases between them. The CDR3 sequence is CASTPMWGGYTF. The CDR3 DNA is TGTGCCAGCACGCCCATGTGGGGTGGCTACACCTTC.

This clone was picked up a small number of times. The V and J genes are TRBV28 and TRBJ1-2, with TRBD1 as a possible D gene (6 bases). This CDR3 is 14 amino acids long. Trimming shortened V by 4 bases and J by 0 bases, and 9 bases separated the two germline ends. Germline V lookup: CDR1 MDHEN, CDR2 SYDVKM. Written as DNA, the CDR3 is TGTGCCAGCAGTTCGTACAGGGCTAACTATGGCTACACCTTC. This codes for CASSSYRANYGYTF.

This clone was detected only once. The sample contains more than one DNA sequence encoding this CDR3. V and J are TRBV7-2 and TRBJ2-6; possibly TRBD2 for D (7 bases). With 2 bases removed from V and 2 bases from J, the gap between germline ends came to 10 bases. This CDR3 has 16 residues. Germline lookup yields CDR1 SGHTA and CDR2 FQGNSA. The CDR3 reads CASSLTGGAGANVLTF. The CDR3 DNA sequence: TGTGCCAGCAGCTTAACGGGGGGCGCTGGGGCCAACGTCCTGACTTTC.

With regard to this clone: A much larger clonotype is one base distant, so this may be a read error. The sample holds other DNA sequences that translate to the same CDR3. V gene TRBV9 combines with J gene TRBJ2-2; possibly TRBD1 or TRBD2 for D (5 bases each). CDR1 and CDR2 from the germline V gene are SGDLS and YYNGEE. The V end was cut by 3 bases, the J end by 4 bases, with 19 bases between. This CDR3 region has 17 residues. CDR3 bases: TGTGCCAGCAGCGGTGAAAATCTAGCAGGGAGCACCGGGGAGCTGTTTTTT. Translation: CASSGENLAGSTGELFF. Full variable domain (outside the CDR3, taken from reference TRBV9 and TRBJ2-2): DSGVTQTPKHLITATGQRVTLRCSPRSGDLSVYWYQQSLDQGLQFLIQYYNGEERAKGNILERFSAQQFPDLHSELNLSSLELGDSALYFCASSGENLAGSTGELFFGEGSRLTVL.

The chain recombines TRBV5-5 with TRBJ2-2; 13 bases map to TRBD2. Germline trimming cut 4 bases from V and 3 bases from J; bases unmatched to any gene: 6. Germline V lookup: CDR1 SGHKS, CDR2 YYEKEE (reference sequence). The CDR3 is 17 amino acids. The DNA of the CDR3 is TGTGCCAGCAGCACCGGACTAGCGGGGGCGTACACCGGGGAGCTGTTTTTT. This codes for CASSTGLAGAYTGELFF.

This clone occurred once. The CDR3 nucleotides read TGTGCCAGCAGTCCTTATGAGGACCCGGCCGGCATTCAGTACTTC. It yields the protein CASSPYEDPAGIQYF. The rearrangement uses TRBV27 and TRBJ2-4; D gene unclear. CDR1 and CDR2 from the germline V gene are MNHEY and SMNVEV (reference sequence). V dropped 5 bases and J dropped 9 bases, with 20 bases sitting between them. The length of the CDR3 is 15 residues.

J is TRBJ1-1 and V is TRBV28; D might be TRBD1 (5 bases). The CDR3 is 14 residues long. V was shortened by 6 bases and J by 2 bases, with 13 bases between the two germline ends. The germline V gene encodes CDR1 MDHEN and CDR2 SYDVKM. The CDR3 DNA follows: TGTGCCAGCAGCCCAGGGATCCCTAACACTGAAGCTTTCTTT. It yields the protein CASSPGIPNTEAFF.

The rearrangement links TRBV7-3 to TRBJ2-3, with 16 bases lining up with TRBD2. Germline values: CDR1 SGHTA, CDR2 FQGTGA. The CDR3 length is 17 residues. Losses at the gene ends were 2 bases for V and 7 bases for J; bases not matched to a gene: 6. For the CDR3, the DNA is TGTGCCAGCAGCTTAGAGGGGACTAGCGGGGGGGCCCATACGCAGTATTTT. Residues: CASSLEGTSGGAHTQYF.

The chain links TRBV7-9 to TRBJ2-1; 7 bases are shared with TRBD2. In germline, CDR1 is SEHNR, CDR2 FQNEAQ (reference sequence). With V trimmed by 5 bases and J by 10 bases, 14 bases remained unmatched. The CDR3 extends over 15 amino acids. The CDR3 DNA sequence: TGTGCCAGCAGCCCCACCGGAAAAGAGCGGGGAGAGCAGTTCTTC. Translated: CASSPTGKERGEQFF.

This clone was found once. This chain uses TRBV20-1 with TRBJ1-1; possibly TRBD1 for D (5 bases). The CDR3 is 11 residues long. The germline V gene has CDR1 DFQATT and CDR2 SNEGSKA (reference sequence). V was clipped by 6 bases and J by 8 bases, with 13 bases between them. The CDR3 is CSAWDRNEAFF. The CDR3 DNA follows: TGCAGTGCCTGGGACCGGAACGAAGCTTTCTTT.

The rearrangement uses TRBV25-1 and TRBJ2-5, with 8 bases that match TRBD1. In germline, CDR1 is MGHDK, CDR2 SYGVNS. V dropped 2 bases and J dropped 5; count of bases not matched to a gene: 10. The CDR3 contains 16 residues. The CDR3 nucleotides read TGTGCCAGCAGTGAAACCGACAGGGGATCTGTGGAGACCCAGTACTTC. This sequence encodes CASSETDRGSVETQYF.

J is TRBJ2-3 and V is TRBV5-4; 9 bases are shared with TRBD2. Germline assignment: CDR1 SGHNT and CDR2 YYREEE (reference sequence). CDR3 size: 16 residues. After removal of 0 bases from V and 4 bases from J, the junction contained 6 bases not matched to a gene. CDR3 loop: CASSLEGGGAADTQYF. As DNA, the CDR3 is TGTGCCAGCAGCTTGGAAGGCGGGGGGGCGGCAGATACGCAGTATTTT.

As DNA, the CDR3 is TGCGCCAGCAGCTTGGCCCTAGCGGGGGGCTGCCAAAACATTCAGTACTTC. Its translation: CASSLALAGGCQNIQYF. This chain links TRBV5-1 with TRBJ2-4; TRBD2 aligns across 11 bases. This CDR3 is built from 17 residues. V lost 0 bases, J lost 5 bases, and 7 bases stayed unmatched. Germline-derived CDR1 and CDR2 are SGHRS and YFSETQ.